This T cell receptor (beta chain) was sequenced in a study of blood T cell repertoires in COVID-19. Study information: PBMCs, B-cell-depleted T cells, or T cells provided the cDNA or gDNA that made up the material.

The J segment lost 4 bases and the V segment lost 3 bases, leaving 9 bases of the junction unmatched. Per germline, CDR1 MDHEN and CDR2 SYDVKM. The CDR3 spans 16 residues. TCRdb's copy holds only in-frame clones and misses some; the assay was immunoSEQ multiplex PCR. The repertoire holds 250,000 to 400,000 clones, around 90% seen once, with 5% to 5.5% in the top ten. Cohorts were based on clinical histories the participants reported. In Cohort 3, a recovered donor had either two negative PCRs, clearance, or symptom resolution. Sequenced sample: PBMCs or T cells enriched from blood (not recorded which). The clonotype comes from a man aged 55 to 70 who had recovered from COVID-19. V usage is TRBV28 and J usage is TRBJ1-2, with 9 bases that match TRBD1. The CDR3 sequence: CASSLSPETGGYGYTF. DNA of the CDR3: TGTGCCAGCAGTTTGAGCCCGGAGACAGGGGGCTATGGCTACACCTTC.